A single sample gave rise to the 10 T cell receptor beta chains below, sequenced in a study of blood T cells in healthy people across ages. Primers used in a second PCR of about 6 to 12 cycles were a sample-barcoded 5' primer and a J-beta primer mix. One entry per CDR3 protein results from TCRdb running MiXCR on the 5' RACE reads. The table has 1.5 million to 2 million distinct CDR3 sequences, roughly 52% seen once. Sequenced sample: blood. These receptors originate from a woman in her thirties or forties in good health.

This clonotype was seen a few times. V is TRBV7-9 and J is TRBJ2-3, with 7 positions matching TRBD1. The CDR3 is made up of 15 amino acids. Trimming cost V 5 bases and J 3 bases; bases outside gene matches: 8. CDR1 and CDR2 (germline): SEHNR, FQNEAQ (reference sequence). The CDR3 spells CASSPIGTATDTQYF. Here the CDR3 DNA reads TGTGCCAGCAGCCCAATCGGGACAGCTACAGATACGCAGTATTTT.

V and J are TRBV3-1 and TRBJ1-1, with TRBD1 as a possible D gene (6 bases). Trimming removed 1 base at V and 5 bases at J, with 14 bases between. Germline CDR1 and CDR2: LGHDT and YNNKEL (reference sequence). The CDR3 contains 15 residues. The CDR3 here is CASSQGQADLTEAFF. Written as DNA, the CDR3 is TGTGCCAGCAGCCAAGGACAGGCCGACCTAACTGAAGCTTTCTTT.

This clonotype came up a few times. The rearrangement links TRBV5-6 to TRBJ1-6; D ambiguous. The CDR3 length is 11 residues. The germline V gene encodes CDR1 SGHDT and CDR2 YYEEEE. V was shortened by 6 bases and J by 10 bases, with 8 bases between the two germline ends. The CDR3 DNA reads as TGTGCCAGCAAGCTCCGCTCACCCCTCCACTTT. Translation gives CASKLRSPLHF. The full variable domain, its missing parts supplied by reference TRBV5-6 and TRBJ1-6, is DAGVTQSPTHLIKTRGQQVTLRCSPKSGHDTVSWYQQALGQGPQFIFQYYEEEERQRGNFPDRFSGHQFPNYSSELNVNALLLGDSALYLCASKLRSPLHFGNGTRLTVT.

The sample holds one count of this clonotype. A read error may account for a junction end that differs from germline. The V call is TRBV25-1, the J call TRBJ1-2, with unresolved D. There are 14 residues in the CDR3. Looked up from germline, CDR1 is MGHDK and CDR2 is SYGVNS. The CDR3 region is CAGSDRGRNYGYTF. In DNA form, the CDR3 reads TGTGCCGGCAGTGATAGAGGAAGAAACTATGGCTACACCTTC.

V is TRBV7-2 and J is TRBJ2-7; possibly TRBD1 or TRBD2 for D (6 bases each). The CDR3 sequence is 16 residues long. Germline assignment: CDR1 SGHTA and CDR2 FQGNSA. V was trimmed by 6 bases and J by 2 bases, leaving 20 bases between them. As DNA, the CDR3 is TGTGCCAGCAGACCAGCACGGGGGCAGGGGACCTACGAGCAGTACTTC. It encodes CASRPARGQGTYEQYF.

The chain combines TRBV20-1 with TRBJ2-3, with a weak D call TRBD2 (6 bases). The CDR3 is made up of 15 amino acids. Trimming took 5 bases from V and 4 from J, leaving 19 bases between them. Per germline, CDR1 DFQATT and CDR2 SNEGSKA (reference sequence). The CDR3 spells CSASGESREADTQYF. The CDR3 coding sequence is TGCAGTGCTTCGGGGGAGTCTAGGGAGGCAGATACGCAGTATTTT.

This chain links TRBV28 with TRBJ2-5, with 9 nucleotides matching TRBD2. The germline CDR1 and CDR2 sequences are MDHEN and SYDVKM. This CDR3 has 14 amino acids. Trimming cost V 6 bases and J 5 bases; bases outside gene matches: 7. CDR3 nucleotide sequence: TGTGCCAGCAGCGGGACTAGCTCGCGGGAGACCCAGTACTTC. It codes for CASSGTSSRETQYF.

This clonotype was detected only a few times. The chain carries TRBV12-3 or TRBV12-4 and TRBJ2-7, with 9 bases identical to TRBD1. The CDR3 has 15 amino acids. Losses at the gene ends were 6 bases for V and 6 bases for J; bases not matched to a gene: 12. CDR3 residues: CASSLEGDRAAEQYF. CDR3 nucleotide sequence: TGTGCCAGCAGCCTAGAGGGGGACAGGGCTGCCGAGCAGTACTTC.

The chain carries TRBV11-2 and TRBJ2-1; 12 bases agree with TRBD2. CDR3 length equals 16 residues. V shed 5 bases, J shed 8 bases, and the junction held 10 bases outside the gene matches. Germline V gene lookup returns CDR1 SGHAT and CDR2 FQNNGV. Written as DNA, the CDR3 is TGTGCCAGCAGCCATACTAGCGGGGGGACGGGGGATGAGCAGTTCTTC. This sequence encodes CASSHTSGGTGDEQFF.

The J gene is TRBJ2-5, the V gene TRBV12-3 or TRBV12-4; 11 nucleotides match TRBD1. The assigned J gene may be wrong: the sequence end matches TRBJ2-4 better. The CDR3 runs 14 residues. The CDR3 DNA is TGTGCCAGCAGGGGGACAGGGGGGACTGACATTCAGTACTTC. Translating gives CASRGTGGTDIQYF.